The 10 T cell receptor beta chains presented below share a single source sample, sequenced in a study of post-analysis software for immune sequencing data. Findings and caveats of the study: TRBV5-6, TRBV5-1 and TRBV20-1 were among 4 or 5 TRBV segments more frequent in patients than controls.

Unique molecular identifiers had been added to the TCR beta cDNA libraries. TCRdb reprocessed the PCR reads with MiXCR, giving one entry per CDR3 protein. The table lists approximately 660,000 distinct CDR3 sequences, around 64% of them singletons. For these TCRs, the target antigens are not known. The specimen sequenced was blood. Source of these receptors: a girl aged 2-9 years with multiple sclerosis.

This clonotype came up a few times. This chain joins TRBV12-3 or TRBV12-4 and TRBJ2-5; D ambiguous. Deletions cut 5 bases from V and 7 bases from J, with 14 bases between. The CDR3 loop spans 13 amino acids. This CDR3 is CASSITAPGTQYF. For the CDR3, the DNA is TGTGCCAGCAGTATTACGGCCCCGGGGACCCAGTACTTC.

Only a few counts were recorded for this clonotype. V gene TRBV27 combines with J gene TRBJ2-7; possible D gene TRBD1, 6 bases. The CDR3 loop spans 17 amino acids. V lost 3 bases and J 2 bases, leaving 20 bases between the germline ends. Germline-derived CDR1 and CDR2 are MNHEY and SMNVEV (reference sequence). The CDR3 sequence: CASSFIGFGGATYEQYF. CDR3 DNA sequence: TGTGCCAGCAGTTTTATCGGGTTTGGGGGCGCGACCTACGAGCAGTACTTC.

The sample holds a few counts of this clonotype. This chain links TRBV4-1 with TRBJ2-7; D is unclear. Trimming shortened V by 1 base and J by 4 bases, and 14 bases separated the two germline ends. Germline CDR1 and CDR2: MGHRA and YSYEKL. CDR3 length: 15 residues. The CDR3 reads CASSQGSLGIYEQYF. The CDR3 DNA reads TGCGCCAGCAGCCAAGGAAGTCTAGGGATATACGAGCAGTACTTC.

This clonotype showed up just once. This sequence joins TRBV2 and TRBJ1-5; 10 bases line up with TRBD1. J was trimmed by 6 bases and V by 6 bases; bases with no gene match: 8. The germline gives CDR1 SNHLY, CDR2 FYNNEI. This CDR3 is built from 15 residues. This CDR3 reads CASRRQGALGQPQHF. The CDR3 DNA reads TGTGCCAGCAGACGACAGGGGGCGCTGGGTCAGCCCCAGCATTTT. Looking up the rest from reference TRBV2 and TRBJ1-5 gives the full variable domain: EPEVTQTPSHQVTQMGQEVILRCVPISNHLYFYWYRQILGQKVEFLVSFYNNEISEKSEIFDDQFSVERPDGSNFTLKIRSTKLEDSAMYFCASRRQGALGQPQHFGDGTRLSIL.

The J gene is TRBJ2-5, the V gene TRBV11-2, with D possibly being TRBD2 (5 bases). The CDR3 covers 14 residues. V was shortened by 0 bases and J by 11 bases, with 16 bases between the two germline ends. CDR1 is SGHAT, CDR2 FQNNGV, per germline. DNA of the CDR3: TGTGCCAGCAGCTTAGATAGGACCCCTGGGGAGCAGTACTTC. It specifies CASSLDRTPGEQYF. Using reference TRBV11-2 and TRBJ2-5 for the parts outside the CDR3, the full variable domain is EAGVAQSPRYKIIEKRQSVAFWCNPISGHATLYWYQQILGQGPKLLIQFQNNGVVDDSQLPKDRFSAERLKGVDSTLKIQPAKLEDSAVYLCASSLDRTPGEQYFGPGTRLLVL.

The genes are TRBV6-1 and TRBJ1-1; no firm D call. V was trimmed by 3 bases and J by 5 bases, leaving 7 bases between them. Looked up from germline, CDR1 is MNHNS and CDR2 is SASEGT. The CDR3 loop spans 12 amino acids. For the CDR3, the DNA is TGTGCCAGCAGTGAGATTTATACTGAAGCTTTCTTT. Its protein product is CASSEIYTEAFF.

The chain couples TRBV3-1 to TRBJ2-7; D gene ambiguous. There are 13 residues in the CDR3. Trimming took off 7 bases at V and 7 bases at J, with 17 bases between the two ends. Per germline, CDR1 LGHDT and CDR2 YNNKEL (reference sequence). The CDR3 DNA sequence: TGTGCCAGCACCCTCGGTAGTGACGGGGAGCAGTACTTC. Protein product: CASTLGSDGEQYF.

This clonotype has only a few counts. The gene calls are TRBV9 and TRBJ2-6; 9 bases line up with TRBD1. Germline CDR1 SGDLS, CDR2 YYNGEE. This CDR3 is built from 16 residues. Unmatched junction bases numbered 8, after V lost 3 bases and J lost 7 bases. The CDR3 spells CASSASGTGTANVLTF. As DNA, the CDR3 is TGTGCCAGCAGCGCCTCCGGGACAGGGACAGCCAACGTCCTGACTTTC.

The rearrangement uses TRBV4-2 and TRBJ2-3; unclear D gene. This CDR3 has 13 amino acids. V lost 5 bases, J lost 5 bases, and 11 bases lay in between. Germline-derived CDR1 and CDR2 are LGHNA and YNFKEQ. The CDR3 nucleotides are TGTGCCAGCAGCTCGGGCCAGCGAGATACGCAGTATTTT. Protein: CASSSGQRDTQYF.

This chain connects TRBV20-1 to TRBJ2-1; D might be TRBD2 (5 bases). In germline, CDR1 is DFQATT, CDR2 SNEGSKA (reference sequence). Trimming removed 6 bases at V and 9 bases at J, with 12 bases between. This CDR3 is built from 11 residues. For the CDR3, the DNA is TGCAGTGCGGCGAGGGCGAGTGAGCAGTTCTTC. Protein sequence: CSAARASEQFF.